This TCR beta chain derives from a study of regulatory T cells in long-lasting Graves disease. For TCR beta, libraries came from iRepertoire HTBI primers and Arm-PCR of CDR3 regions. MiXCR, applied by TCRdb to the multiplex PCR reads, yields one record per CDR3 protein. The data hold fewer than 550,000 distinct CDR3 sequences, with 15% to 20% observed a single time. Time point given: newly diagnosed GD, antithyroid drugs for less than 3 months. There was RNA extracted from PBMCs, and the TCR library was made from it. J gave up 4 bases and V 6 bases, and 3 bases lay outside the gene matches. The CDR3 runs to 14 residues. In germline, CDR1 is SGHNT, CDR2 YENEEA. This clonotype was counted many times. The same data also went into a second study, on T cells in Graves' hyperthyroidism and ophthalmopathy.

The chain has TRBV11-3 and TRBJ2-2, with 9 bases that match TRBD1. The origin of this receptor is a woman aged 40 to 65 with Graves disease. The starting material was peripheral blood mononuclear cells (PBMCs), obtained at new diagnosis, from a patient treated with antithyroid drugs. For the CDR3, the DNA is TGTGCCAGCAGTCCGGGACAGGGCACCGGGGAGCTGTTTTTT. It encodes CASSPGQGTGELFF. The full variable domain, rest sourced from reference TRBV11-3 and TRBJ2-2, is EAGVVQSPRYKIIEKKQPVAFWCNPISGHNTLYWYLQNLGQGPELLIRYENEEAVDDSQLPKDRFSAERLKGVDSTLKIQPAELGDSAVYLCASSPGQGTGELFFGEGSRLTVL.